The following is a T cell receptor (beta chain) sequence with its context. Its antigen remains unidentified. The data belong to a study of identical twins. CDR1 DFQATT and CDR2 SNEGSKA come from the germline V gene (reference sequence). The CDR3 is 12 amino acids. V lost 0 bases to trimming and J lost 4 bases, with 7 bases between them. From the 5' RACE reads, TCRdb called clonotypes with MiXCR, one entry per CDR3 protein. The data hold 350,000 or so distinct CDR3 sequences, with more than 9% observed a single time. Study results and limitations: Compared with models, monozygotic twins showed more out-of-frame TCR alpha sharing.

Separately, the same data were catalogued under a study of yellow fever vaccine responses in identical twins. That source adds: Each twin's T cell response to the vaccine was reported to look partly convergent and partly personalized.

This TCR derives from a woman aged 18-29 years in good health. Sequencing was done on a sample of CD8+ T cells sorted from blood. The rearrangement joins TRBV20-1 to TRBJ2-7, with D unresolved. The CDR3 is CSARDGMYEQYV. The CDR3 DNA sequence: TGCAGTGCTAGAGATGGTATGTACGAGCAGTACGTC.